These T cell receptor beta chains were read from a single sample in a study of T cell repertoires in cytomegalovirus infection. The antigens for these receptors are not known. Each CDR3 protein is one row after TCRdb ran MiXCR on the reads. Of around 340,000 distinct CDR3 sequences listed, 25% to 30% are singletons. The material sequenced was cultured PBMCs, taken from culture after CMV antigen stimulation. These receptors all come from a human donor in good health (CMV status not recorded). Some clones in this sample may be carry-over from other donors' samples. Each CDR3 is given with its conserved first and last residue. A D gene is named only where the DNA matches it firmly. The listing skips clone size in some rows; elsewhere it reads once, few, many or a size class.

abundance: NA; j_gene: TRBJ1-2; d_gene: NA; v_gene: TRBV10-3; CDR3aa: CAISSEGPYGYTF; CDR3nt: TGTGCCATCAGCAGCGAGGGGCCCTATGGCTACACCTTC
abundance: NA; j_gene: TRBJ2-3; d_gene: NA; v_gene: TRBV6-4; CDR3aa: CASSPTRGGTDTQYF; CDR3nt: TGTGCCAGCAGTCCTACTAGAGGGGGCACAGATACGCAGTATTTT
abundance: few; j_gene: TRBJ1-5; d_gene: NA; v_gene: TRBV6-1; CDR3aa: CASSEARHGGWGNQPQHF; CDR3nt: TGTGCCAGCAGTGAAGCCCGGCACGGGGGTTGGGGCAATCAGCCCCAGCATTTT
abundance: NA; j_gene: TRBJ1-6; d_gene: TRBD1; v_gene: TRBV4-1; CDR3aa: CASSHKTGSVNSPLHF; CDR3nt: TGCGCCAGCAGCCATAAGACAGGGAGCGTTAACTCACCCCTCCACTTT
abundance: NA; j_gene: TRBJ2-7; d_gene: TRBD2; v_gene: TRBV10-2; CDR3aa: CASSEPSSGTYEQYF; CDR3nt: TGCGCCAGCAGTGAGCCGTCGAGCGGGACGTACGAGCAGTACTTC
abundance: NA; j_gene: TRBJ1-2; d_gene: NA; v_gene: TRBV7-9; CDR3aa: CASSFKGHDGYTF; CDR3nt: TGTGCCAGCAGCTTCAAGGGGCATGATGGCTACACCTTC
abundance: many; j_gene: TRBJ2-2; d_gene: NA; v_gene: TRBV6-1; CDR3aa: CASSDLRLTGELFF; CDR3nt: TGTGCCAGCAGTGACCTCAGACTTACCGGGGAGCTGTTTTTT
abundance: NA; j_gene: TRBJ2-5; d_gene: TRBD2; v_gene: TRBV7-6; CDR3aa: CASSSSGVAETQYF; CDR3nt: TGTGCCAGCAGCTCTAGCGGGGTAGCGGAGACCCAGTACTTC
abundance: NA; j_gene: TRBJ2-7; d_gene: NA; v_gene: TRBV7-6; CDR3aa: CASSLAGRVSSYEQYF; CDR3nt: TGTGCCAGCAGCTTAGCTGGCAGGGTAAGCTCCTACGAGCAGTACTTC
abundance: NA; j_gene: TRBJ1-5; d_gene: TRBD1; v_gene: TRBV5-4; CDR3aa: CASSQGQRGNQPQHF; CDR3nt: TGTGCCAGCAGTCAGGGACAGCGGGGCAATCAGCCCCAGCATTTT
abundance: NA; j_gene: TRBJ2-7; d_gene: TRBD1; v_gene: TRBV27; CDR3aa: CASSLAGQGEYEQYF; CDR3nt: TGTGCCAGCAGTTTAGCCGGACAGGGGGAATACGAGCAGTACTTC
abundance: NA; j_gene: TRBJ2-5; d_gene: TRBD2; v_gene: TRBV28; CDR3aa: CASARAGRETQYF; CDR3nt: TGTGCCAGCGCAAGAGCGGGAAGAGAGACCCAGTACTTC
abundance: NA; j_gene: TRBJ1-6; d_gene: NA; v_gene: TRBV10-3; CDR3aa: CAISAETGQVGPSSPLHF; CDR3nt: TGTGCCATCAGTGCGGAAACAGGGCAAGTTGGCCCTTCTTCACCCCTCCACTTT
abundance: few; j_gene: TRBJ2-3; d_gene: NA; v_gene: TRBV4-2; CDR3aa: CASSQSGSDTQYF; CDR3nt: TGTGCCAGCAGCCAGAGTGGATCAGATACGCAGTATTTT
abundance: NA; j_gene: TRBJ1-1; d_gene: NA; v_gene: TRBV28; CDR3aa: CASSAHQQGYTEAFF; CDR3nt: TGTGCCAGCAGTGCACACCAACAGGGTTACACTGAAGCTTTCTTT
abundance: many; j_gene: TRBJ2-2; d_gene: NA; v_gene: TRBV7-2; CDR3aa: CASSSQGYGGELFF; CDR3nt: TGTGCCAGCAGCTCTCAGGGATATGGCGGGGAGCTGTTTTTT
abundance: many; j_gene: TRBJ2-3; d_gene: NA; v_gene: TRBV28; CDR3aa: CASSWAKSTDTQYF; CDR3nt: TGTGCCAGCAGTTGGGCCAAATCCACAGATACGCAGTATTTT
abundance: few; j_gene: TRBJ1-4; d_gene: NA; v_gene: TRBV6-5; CDR3aa: CASSDGSRNEKLFF; CDR3nt: TGTGCCAGCAGTGACGGGAGTCGGAATGAAAAACTGTTTTTT
abundance: many; j_gene: TRBJ2-3; d_gene: NA; v_gene: TRBV7-3; CDR3aa: CASSTGPGASDTQYF; CDR3nt: TGTGCCAGCAGCACCGGACCGGGGGCTTCAGATACGCAGTATTTT
abundance: few; j_gene: TRBJ1-5; d_gene: NA; v_gene: TRBV6-1; CDR3aa: CASSEGRPNQPQHF; CDR3nt: TGTGCCAGCAGTGAAGGGAGACCTAATCAGCCCCAGCATTTT
abundance: NA; j_gene: TRBJ1-2; d_gene: NA; v_gene: TRBV10-2; CDR3aa: CASSGGLEGYTF; CDR3nt: TGCGCCAGCAGTGGAGGGCTGGAAGGCTACACCTTC
abundance: NA; j_gene: TRBJ2-1; d_gene: NA; v_gene: TRBV24-1; CDR3aa: CATSDLGGSSYNEQFF; CDR3nt: TGTGCCACCAGTGATTTGGGGGGTAGCTCCTACAATGAGCAGTTCTTC
abundance: NA; j_gene: TRBJ2-1; d_gene: NA; v_gene: TRBV7-6; CDR3aa: CASSLEFYGYEQFF; CDR3nt: TGTGCCAGCAGCTTAGAATTTTACGGCTATGAGCAGTTCTTC
abundance: NA; j_gene: TRBJ2-7; d_gene: NA; v_gene: TRBV11-3; CDR3aa: CASSAYSGYEQYF; CDR3nt: TGTGCCAGCAGCGCCTACTCGGGTTACGAGCAGTACTTC
abundance: few; j_gene: TRBJ2-5; d_gene: TRBD2; v_gene: TRBV27; CDR3aa: CASSPRRAGGRETQYF; CDR3nt: TGTGCCAGCAGTCCCCGCAGAGCGGGAGGCCGGGAGACCCAGTACTTC
abundance: NA; j_gene: TRBJ1-5; d_gene: NA; v_gene: TRBV19; CDR3aa: CASKLGRGSPRPQHF; CDR3nt: TGTGCCAGTAAGCTAGGTAGGGGCTCCCCTCGGCCCCAGCATTTT
abundance: few; j_gene: TRBJ1-1; d_gene: TRBD1; v_gene: TRBV20-1; CDR3aa: CSARTGRDTEAFF; CDR3nt: TGCAGTGCTAGGACAGGGCGCGACACTGAAGCTTTCTTT
abundance: NA; j_gene: TRBJ2-7; d_gene: TRBD1; v_gene: TRBV20-1; CDR3aa: CSAIRAAQGYEQYF; CDR3nt: TGCAGTGCTATTCGGGCGGCACAGGGGTACGAGCAGTACTTC
abundance: few; j_gene: TRBJ1-6; d_gene: TRBD1; v_gene: TRBV11-2; CDR3aa: CASSRGTVYNSPLHF; CDR3nt: TGTGCCAGCAGCCGAGGGACAGTCTATAATTCACCCCTCCACTTT
abundance: few; j_gene: TRBJ1-2; d_gene: NA; v_gene: TRBV12-3/TRBV12-4; CDR3aa: CASSLEQFYGYTF; CDR3nt: TGTGCCAGCAGTTTAGAACAGTTTTATGGCTACACCTTC
abundance: few; j_gene: TRBJ1-1; d_gene: TRBD1; v_gene: TRBV6-1; CDR3aa: CASSYDRAAEAFF; CDR3nt: TGTGCCAGCAGTTACGACAGGGCCGCTGAAGCTTTCTTT
abundance: few; j_gene: TRBJ1-5; d_gene: TRBD1; v_gene: TRBV6-1; CDR3aa: CASKTGPDQPQHF; CDR3nt: TGTGCCAGCAAGACAGGGCCAGATCAGCCCCAGCATTTT
abundance: many; j_gene: TRBJ2-7; d_gene: NA; v_gene: TRBV7-2; CDR3aa: CASSFQGFYEQYF; CDR3nt: TGTGCCAGCAGCTTCCAGGGGTTCTACGAGCAGTACTTC
abundance: few; j_gene: TRBJ2-5; d_gene: TRBD2; v_gene: TRBV6-1; CDR3aa: CASRERLAGGQETQYF; CDR3nt: TGTGCCAGCAGGGAACGACTAGCGGGAGGACAAGAGACCCAGTACTTC
abundance: NA; j_gene: TRBJ1-1; d_gene: NA; v_gene: TRBV6-4; CDR3aa: CASGETGDTEAFF; CDR3nt: TGTGCCAGCGGCGAGACGGGAGACACTGAAGCTTTCTTT
abundance: few; j_gene: TRBJ1-1; d_gene: NA; v_gene: TRBV29-1; CDR3aa: CSVERTAMNTEAFF; CDR3nt: TGCAGCGTTGAGAGGACGGCCATGAACACTGAAGCTTTCTTT
abundance: few; j_gene: TRBJ1-1; d_gene: NA; v_gene: TRBV27; CDR3aa: CASSLKTDPLTEAFF; CDR3nt: TGTGCCAGCAGTTTAAAGACGGACCCTCTCACTGAAGCTTTCTTT
abundance: NA; j_gene: TRBJ2-7; d_gene: NA; v_gene: TRBV15; CDR3aa: CATLGARFYEQYF; CDR3nt: TGTGCCACCCTGGGGGCACGGTTCTACGAGCAGTACTTC
abundance: many; j_gene: TRBJ2-5; d_gene: NA; v_gene: TRBV9; CDR3aa: CASSVAPGATQETQYF; CDR3nt: TGTGCCAGCAGCGTAGCGCCGGGGGCTACTCAAGAGACCCAGTACTTC
abundance: NA; j_gene: TRBJ1-5; d_gene: NA; v_gene: TRBV12-3/TRBV12-4; CDR3aa: CASSLGQGGHQPQHF; CDR3nt: TGTGCCAGCAGTTTAGGGCAGGGAGGGCATCAGCCCCAGCATTTT
abundance: NA; j_gene: TRBJ1-2; d_gene: NA; v_gene: TRBV2; CDR3aa: CASSVMGDSYGYTF; CDR3nt: TGTGCCAGCAGTGTTATGGGGGATAGCTATGGCTACACCTTC